A selection of T cell receptor beta chains follows, all from one sample in a study of tumor-infiltrating lymphocytes in primary liver carcinoma. TCRdb reprocessed the multiplex PCR reads with MiXCR, giving one entry per CDR3 protein. The sample has about 180,000 distinct CDR3 sequences; 60% are singletons. Sequencing input: peripheral blood. The source is a middle-aged man with primary liver carcinoma and hepatitis B virus infection. The CDR3 runs from the conserved cysteine through the conserved F or W. D genes are given only for firm matches. A row's size may be missing; if present it is once, few, many or a size class.

clone_size,d_call,cdr3_length,j_call,v_call,cdr3_nt,cdr3_aa
once,-,13,TRBJ1-2,TRBV28,TGTGCCAGCAGTTTACAGTGGTACTATGGCTACACCTTC,CASSLQWYYGYTF
-,TRBD1,14,TRBJ2-1,TRBV6-1,TGTGCCATCTCCGGGACAGGGGAATACAATGAGCAGTTCTTC,CAISGTGEYNEQFF
-,-,15,TRBJ2-7,TRBV12-3/TRBV12-4,TGTGCCAGCAGTCCCACAGGGCCACATTCCTTCGAGCAGTACTTC,CASSPTGPHSFEQYF
-,-,14,TRBJ2-7,TRBV7-8,TGTGCCAGCAGCTTAGGGTACAGGAACAGGGACCAGTACTTT,CASSLGYRNRDQYF
-,-,13,TRBJ1-4,TRBV11-2,TGTGCCAGCAGTTTAGGGGAGAATGAAAAACCGTTTTTT,CASSLGENEKPFF
many,-,15,TRBJ2-4,TRBV11-2,TGTGCCAGCAGCTTATCCCGGGCAGAGGAAAACATTCAGTACTTC,CASSLSRAEENIQYF
-,-,17,TRBJ2-2,TRBV6-2/TRBV6-3,TGTGCCAGCAGTTACTCCTCTTTAGCGGCGAACACCGGGGAGCTGTTTTTT,CASSYSSLAANTGELFF
few,TRBD1,14,TRBJ1-2,TRBV12-3/TRBV12-4,TGTGCCAGCAGTCCACGAGCAGGGGGGTGGGGCTACACCTTC,CASSPRAGGWGYTF
few,TRBD1,13,TRBJ1-1,TRBV6-6,TGTGCCACCTGGACAGGTAGGGACACTGAAGCTTTCTTT,CATWTGRDTEAFF
-,-,15,TRBJ2-7,TRBV11-2,TGTGCCAGCGGCTTGGCTGCGTCTAACTCCTACAAGCAGTACTTC,CASGLAASNSYKQYF
few,-,13,TRBJ2-7,TRBV6-1,TGTGCCAGCAGTGAAGAGGCGCCCTACGAGCAGTACTTC,CASSEEAPYEQYF
-,-,12,TRBJ2-1,TRBV29-1,TGCAGCGTTTCTTCGGGTTGCAATGAGCAGTTCTTC,CSVSSGCNEQFF
few,-,14,TRBJ2-7,TRBV29-1,TGCAGCGTCACCGGGACTTATACCTCCTACGAGCAGTACTTC,CSVTGTYTSYEQYF
-,TRBD1,14,TRBJ2-5,TRBV28,TGTGCCAGCAGTTCACAGGGGGACCAAGAGACCCAGTACTTC,CASSSQGDQETQYF
-,TRBD2,18,TRBJ2-4,TRBV6-1,TGTGCCAGCACCTGGGAGACTAGCGGTTCAATAGCCAAAAACATTCAGTACTTC,CASTWETSGSIAKNIQYF
-,TRBD1,19,TRBJ2-7,TRBV29-1,TGCATCGTCCGGGACAGGGTAGTTGTCGGCCTTACCGGCTCCTACGAGCAGTACTTC,CIVRDRVVVGLTGSYEQYF
-,-,14,TRBJ1-6,TRBV12-3/TRBV12-4,TGTGCCAGCAGCCCAGGTGGGGGAAATTCACCCCTCCACTTT,CASSPGGGNSPLHF
-,-,17,TRBJ2-7,TRBV28,TGTGCCAGCAATGTACGGCCGGGGACCGACAAGGCGGACGAGCAGTACTTC,CASNVRPGTDKADEQYF
once,-,13,TRBJ2-5,TRBV28,TGTGCCAGCAGTAATCCAAGTTCACAGACCCAGTACTTC,CASSNPSSQTQYF
-,TRBD2,13,TRBJ2-7,TRBV10-3,TGTGCCATCATGCGGGAGGGAGACTACGAGCAGTACTTC,CAIMREGDYEQYF
few,-,15,TRBJ2-3,TRBV5-1,TGCGCCAGCAGCTGGAACCCCTCGAGCACAGATACGCAGTATTTT,CASSWNPSSTDTQYF
many,TRBD1,15,TRBJ1-1,TRBV11-1,TGTGCCAGCAGCCCCCGGGACAGCAGGAACACTGAAGCTTTCTTT,CASSPRDSRNTEAFF
few,TRBD2,15,TRBJ2-7,TRBV4-2,TGTGCCAGCACCCCTGGGACTAGCGGATCCTACGAGCAGTACTTC,CASTPGTSGSYEQYF
-,TRBD1,17,TRBJ1-1,TRBV15,TGTGCCACCAGCAATCGTCTCGGGACAGATGTGAACACTGAAGCTTTCTTT,CATSNRLGTDVNTEAFF
-,TRBD2,16,TRBJ2-5,TRBV10-1,TGCGCCAGCAGTGAGGCCGGGGCTAGCGGGCAAGAGACCCAGTACTTC,CASSEAGASGQETQYF
few,-,15,TRBJ2-1,TRBV6-1,TGTGCCAGCAGTGAAGCCGCACAGACCTACAATGAGCAGTTCTTC,CASSEAAQTYNEQFF
few,-,13,TRBJ2-1,TRBV29-1,TGCAGCGTTGAAGCGGGAGCGTACAATGAGCAGTTCTTC,CSVEAGAYNEQFF
few,-,12,TRBJ2-1,TRBV29-1,TGCAGCGTTGAAGATGGACCAGGTGAGCAGTTCTTC,CSVEDGPGEQFF
-,-,13,TRBJ1-2,TRBV24-1,TGTGCCACCAGTGATTTGTTGGGATGTGGCTACACCTTC,CATSDLLGCGYTF
-,-,15,TRBJ2-3,TRBV11-2,TGTGCCAGCAGCCCTCACAGGCTAAGCACAGATACACAGTATTTT,CASSPHRLSTDTQYF
-,-,15,TRBJ2-5,TRBV11-2,TGTGCCGGCAGCTTAGATCGGGCAGGGGTAGAGACCCAGTACTTC,CAGSLDRAGVETQYF
-,-,18,TRBJ1-2,TRBV28,TGTGCCAGCAGCGTCAGGACCTTCGACGGAATAGCTAACTATGGCTACACCTTC,CASSVRTFDGIANYGYTF
-,TRBD1,14,TRBJ1-4,TRBV4-1,TGCGACAGCAGGGACAGTTCGAATGATGGAAAACTGTTTTTT,CDSRDSSNDGKLFF
-,-,13,TRBJ2-2,TRBV29-1,TGCGGCATGATTGGGGAGAACACCGGGGAGCTGTTTTTT,CGMIGENTGELFF
few,TRBD2,17,TRBJ2-1,TRBV6-5,TGTGCCAGCAGCCGGACTAGCGGGAGCCTCGGCTACAATGAGCAGTTCTTC,CASSRTSGSLGYNEQFF
-,-,15,TRBJ2-3,TRBV6-1,TGTGCCAGCAGTGAACCAAGAGGGGTAGAAGATACGCAGTATTTT,CASSEPRGVEDTQYF
few,-,12,TRBJ2-1,TRBV11-2,TGTGCCACATCGCCGATAGGGAATGAGCAATCCTTC,CATSPIGNEQSF
-,-,15,TRBJ2-1,TRBV4-1,TGCGCCAGCAACCAAGGGACATTCTCCTACAATGAGCAGTTCTTC,CASNQGTFSYNEQFF
few,TRBD2,17,TRBJ2-3,TRBV14,TGTGCCAGCAGCCAAGTCGGACTAGCGGGAGTTCAAGATACGCAGTATTTT,CASSQVGLAGVQDTQYF
-,-,12,TRBJ2-7,TRBV6-1,TGTGCCAGCAATGAACCGGGTTACGAGCAGTACTTC,CASNEPGYEQYF